This TCR beta chain is from a study of glioma-infiltrating T cells. TCR alpha and beta CDR3 regions were amplified from RNA using iRepertoire nested multiplex PCR. TCRdb recomputed calls from the multiplex PCR reads with MiXCR, one row per CDR3 protein. This table holds 93,000 or so distinct CDR3 sequences, about 28% found once. This clonotype appeared many times. This TCR was sampled from a human donor with low-grade glioma or glioblastoma, undergoing nonglioma brain surgery, or in good health (not recorded which). The sequencing sample was made of glioma tissue, nonneoplastic brain tissue, or PBMCs (not recorded which).

The CDR3: CASSSSGGSHEQFF. As DNA, the CDR3 is TGTGCCAGCAGTTCAAGCGGGGGGTCCCATGAGCAGTTCTTC. The chain recombines TRBV12-3 or TRBV12-4 with TRBJ2-1, with 9 bases aligning to TRBD2. V shed 4 bases and J 8 bases; nucleotides not matched to a gene: 6. The CDR3 is 14 residues long.